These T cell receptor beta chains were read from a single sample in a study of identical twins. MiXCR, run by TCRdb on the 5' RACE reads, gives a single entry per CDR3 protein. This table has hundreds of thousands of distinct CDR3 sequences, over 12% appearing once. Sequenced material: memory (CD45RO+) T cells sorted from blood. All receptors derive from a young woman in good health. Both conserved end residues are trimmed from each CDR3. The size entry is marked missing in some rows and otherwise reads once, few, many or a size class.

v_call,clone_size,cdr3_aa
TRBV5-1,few,ASGPGRDSPLH
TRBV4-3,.,ASSIAGGQSEQF
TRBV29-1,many,SGSTRSGAWNYGYT
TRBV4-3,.,ASSQEGQEQF
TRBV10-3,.,ATGRQNYGYT
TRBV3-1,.,ASMLQGEVTEAF
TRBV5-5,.,ASSADVDNEQF
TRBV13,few,ASKWGWNDEQY
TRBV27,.,ASSFGRGGWRNQPQH
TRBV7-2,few,ASSLGVRENEQF
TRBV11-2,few,ASSLVTGGPGELF
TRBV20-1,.,SAREAGAGHTGELF
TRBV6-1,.,ASSRGARSYEQY
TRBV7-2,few,ASSPGSNEKLF
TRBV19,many,ASRETGQGTSYYGYT
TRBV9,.,ASSVAAGGPEDTQY
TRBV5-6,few,ASSLLSSGIGEQF
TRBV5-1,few,ASSPTMGTEAF
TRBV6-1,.,ASSHGDSSNEQF
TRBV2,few,ASSRTEELF
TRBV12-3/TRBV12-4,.,ASSFGGLRPYNSPLH
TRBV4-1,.,ASSPTLGLAGREQF
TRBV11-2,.,ASSLDMSNEQF
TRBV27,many,ASTRNGGTSGNNEQF
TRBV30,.,AWSLSENIQY
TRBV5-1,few,ASTPSSGGAYEQY
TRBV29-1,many,SVEDVGSSYEQY
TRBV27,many,ASSRFGGEGYT
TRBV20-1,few,SATRQGLTNYGYT
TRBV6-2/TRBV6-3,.,ATARGGDYEQY
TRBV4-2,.,ASSTARGDDTGELF
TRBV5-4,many,ASSLRGEETQY
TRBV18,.,ASSPDNHQPQH
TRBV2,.,ASSEDSPGNTIY
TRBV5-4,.,ASSFDRGRNEQY
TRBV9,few,ASSEQAVVGDEQF